The clone carrying this TCR beta chain showed up many times. What it binds is unknown. Trimming pared 4 bases from V and 1 base from J, leaving 9 bases between. Germline CDR1 and CDR2: MNHEY and SVGAGI. This CDR3 contains 14 residues. The sample is drawn from a study of T cells after yellow fever vaccination. Study observations and caveats: Reappearance after the booster was observed for most primary-vaccination clones (roughly 97% CD4, almost 90% CD8).

The TCR cDNA carried a universal primer site and UMIs from 5'RACE template switching. TCRdb passed the 5' RACE reads through MiXCR, listing each CDR3 protein once. There are 200,000 to 300,000 distinct CDR3 sequences in the sample; 6.5% to 7.5% occur only once, and about 0.95% lies in the top ten. The TCR sequence derives from a young man who received the YFV17D yellow fever vaccine. Sequencing was performed on CD4+ T cells sorted from PBMCs, taken on the day of the yellow fever booster vaccination. The chain couples TRBV6-5 to TRBJ2-3; no clear D gene. The CDR3 region has the DNA TGTGCCAGCAGTTCCCACTGGGGCACAGATACGCAGTATTTT. This encodes CASSSHWGTDTQYF.